This T cell receptor (beta chain) originates from a study of blood T cell repertoires in COVID-19. Study details: COVID-19 samples collected from the United States, Italy and Spain covered acute and convalescent phases.

The cohort comprised adults aged about 18 to 100 years residing in around 25 US areas. Self-reported history from a screening survey and questionnaire set each donor's cohort. In the study's own analysis: How many nucleated cells were present was estimated from reference gene primer amplification. Clones were sequenced by immunoSEQ multiplex PCR, and TCRdb holds only the in-frame ones, with some missing. D and trimming were read from the DNA, whereas the V and J calls and clone size are those reported in that table. The data hold a few hundred thousand clones, with roughly 77% observed a single time. The origin of this receptor is a man in his forties who had recovered from COVID-19. The sample taken for sequencing was PBMCs or T cells enriched from blood (not recorded which).

CDR3 residues: CASSLVGGGGYEQYF. The CDR3 DNA reads as TGTGCCAGCAGCTTAGTAGGTGGGGGCGGCTACGAGCAGTACTTC. The chain recombines TRBV7-2 with TRBJ2-7; possibly TRBD1 for D (6 bases). CDR1 is SGHTA and CDR2 is FQGNSA in the germline V gene. CDR3 length equals 15 residues. V lost 1 base and J 3 bases, leaving 13 bases between the germline ends.